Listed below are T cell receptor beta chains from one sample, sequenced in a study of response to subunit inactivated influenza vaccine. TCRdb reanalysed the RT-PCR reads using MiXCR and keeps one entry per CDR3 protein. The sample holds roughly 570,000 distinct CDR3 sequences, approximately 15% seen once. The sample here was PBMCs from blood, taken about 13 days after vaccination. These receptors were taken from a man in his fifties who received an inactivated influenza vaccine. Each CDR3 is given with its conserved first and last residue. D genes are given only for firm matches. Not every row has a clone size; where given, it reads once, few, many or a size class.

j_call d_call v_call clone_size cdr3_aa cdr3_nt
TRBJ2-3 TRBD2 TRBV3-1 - CASSQERLAGVTDTQYF TGTGCCAGCAGCCAAGAGCGACTAGCGGGAGTAACAGATACGCAGTATTTT
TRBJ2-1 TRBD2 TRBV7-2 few CASSVLAGGFEQFF TGTGCCAGCAGCGTGTTAGCGGGAGGGTTTGAGCAGTTCTTC
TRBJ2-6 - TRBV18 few CASSPERAGANVLTF TGTGCCAGCTCACCCGAGAGAGCTGGGGCCAACGTCCTGACTTTC
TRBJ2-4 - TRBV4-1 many CASSQVGLNIQYF TGCGCCAGCAGCCAAGTAGGACTTAACATTCAGTACTTC
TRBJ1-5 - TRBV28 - CASSPSTRGSNQPQHF TGTGCCAGCAGCCCGAGCACGAGGGGGAGCAATCAGCCCCAGCATTTT
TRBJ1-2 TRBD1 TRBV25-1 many CASSVYRGGYTF TGTGCCAGCAGCGTCTACAGGGGTGGCTACACCTTC
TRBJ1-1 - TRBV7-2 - CASSLGRAEAFF TGTGCCAGCAGCTTGGGTCGAGCTGAAGCTTTCTTT
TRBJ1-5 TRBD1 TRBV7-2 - CASSPRTGLNQPQHF TGTGCCAGCAGCCCCCGGACAGGATTAAATCAGCCCCAGCATTTT
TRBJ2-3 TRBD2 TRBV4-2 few CASSQEKGLPPSFSPNTDTQYF TGTGCCAGCAGCCAAGAAAAGGGACTACCCCCCTCGTTTTCACCGAACACAGATACGCAGTATTTT
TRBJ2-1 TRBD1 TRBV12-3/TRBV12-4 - CASSSGTGRNNEQFF TGTGCCAGCAGTTCCGGGACAGGGCGGAACAATGAGCAGTTCTTC
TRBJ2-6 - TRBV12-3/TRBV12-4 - CASSDGANVLTF TGTGCCAGCAGTGATGGGGCCAACGTCCTGACTTTC
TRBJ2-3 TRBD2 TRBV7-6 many CASSLVSAGPKTDTQYF TGTGCCAGCAGCTTAGTATCAGCGGGGCCTAAAACAGATACGCAGTATTTT
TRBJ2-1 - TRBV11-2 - CASSLVVGPNEQFF TGTGCCAGCAGCTTAGTAGTCGGACCCAATGAGCAGTTCTTC
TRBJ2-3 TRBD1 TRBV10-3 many CAIKGQSTDTQYF TGTGCCATCAAGGGACAGAGCACAGATACGCAGTATTTT
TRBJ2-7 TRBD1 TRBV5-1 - CASSNAPGQGAYEQYF TGCGCCAGCAGCAACGCCCCGGGACAGGGGGCCTACGAGCAGTACTTC
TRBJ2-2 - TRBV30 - CAWRETAGELFF TGTGCCTGGAGAGAGACAGCCGGGGAGCTGTTTTTT
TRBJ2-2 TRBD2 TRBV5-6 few CASSPLGLAGGLSNTGELFF TGTGCCAGCAGCCCATTAGGACTAGCGGGGGGGCTATCGAACACCGGGGAGCTGTTTTTT
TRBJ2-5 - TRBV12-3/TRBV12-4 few CASGPGEEEKTQYF TGTGCCAGCGGCCCAGGAGAGGAAGAGAAGACCCAGTACTTC